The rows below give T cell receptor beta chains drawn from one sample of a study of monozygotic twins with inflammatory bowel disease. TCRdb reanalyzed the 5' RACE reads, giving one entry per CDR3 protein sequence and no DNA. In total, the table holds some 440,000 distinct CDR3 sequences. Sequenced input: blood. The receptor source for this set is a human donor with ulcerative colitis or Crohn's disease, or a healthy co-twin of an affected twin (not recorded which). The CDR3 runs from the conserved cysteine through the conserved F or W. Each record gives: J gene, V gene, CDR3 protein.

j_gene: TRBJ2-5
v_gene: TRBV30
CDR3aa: CAWSSRKETQYF

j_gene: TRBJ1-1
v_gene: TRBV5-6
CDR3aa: CASSVGPKAFF

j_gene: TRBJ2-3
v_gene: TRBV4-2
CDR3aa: CASSQVSSNTDTQYF

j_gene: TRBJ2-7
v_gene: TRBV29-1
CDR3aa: CSVERLIGGEQYF

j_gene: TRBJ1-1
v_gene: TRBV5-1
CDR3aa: CASSQTAGRNTEAFF

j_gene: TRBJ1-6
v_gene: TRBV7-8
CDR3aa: CASSEKPSGSYNSPLHF

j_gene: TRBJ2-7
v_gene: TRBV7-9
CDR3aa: CASSLPHSNEQYF

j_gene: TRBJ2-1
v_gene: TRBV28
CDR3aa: CASSLPGGYFREQFF

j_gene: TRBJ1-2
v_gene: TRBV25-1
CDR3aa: CASSDSGRYGYTF

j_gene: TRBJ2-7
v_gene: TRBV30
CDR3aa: CAWSVGLAGVYEQYF

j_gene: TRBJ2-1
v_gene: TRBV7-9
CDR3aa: CASSSLPTRGLYNEQFF

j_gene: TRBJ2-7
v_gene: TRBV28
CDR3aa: CASSLSGREYEQYF

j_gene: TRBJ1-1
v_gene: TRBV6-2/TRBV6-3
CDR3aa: CASNSGQANTEAFF

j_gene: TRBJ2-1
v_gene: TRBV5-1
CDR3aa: CASSLAGAPKEQFF

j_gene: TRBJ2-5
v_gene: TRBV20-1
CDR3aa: CSARSLRGQETQYF

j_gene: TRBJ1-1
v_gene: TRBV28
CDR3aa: CASSPDPRPAFF

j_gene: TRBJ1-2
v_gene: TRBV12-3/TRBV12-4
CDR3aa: CASSPTGYGYTF

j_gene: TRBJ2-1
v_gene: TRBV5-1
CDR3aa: CASSWTSGDYNEQFF

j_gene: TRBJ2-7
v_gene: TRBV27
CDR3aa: CAIGPGVMGYEQYF

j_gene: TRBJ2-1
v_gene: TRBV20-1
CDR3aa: CSASGERVYNEQFF

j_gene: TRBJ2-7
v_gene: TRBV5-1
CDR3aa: CASSSGTGESYEQYF

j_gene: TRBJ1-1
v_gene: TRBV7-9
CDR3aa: CASSSLTLDRTEAFF

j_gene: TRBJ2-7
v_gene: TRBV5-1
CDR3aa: CASSLLAESSYEQYF

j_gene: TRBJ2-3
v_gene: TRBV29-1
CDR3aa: CSVEKKESTDTQYF

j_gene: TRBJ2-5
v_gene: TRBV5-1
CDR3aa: CASSSTGEETQYF

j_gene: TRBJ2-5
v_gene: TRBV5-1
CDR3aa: CASRPGTGGGQETQYF

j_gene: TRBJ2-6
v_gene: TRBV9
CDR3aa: CASSVTGGGNVLTF

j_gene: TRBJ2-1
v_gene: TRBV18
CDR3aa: CASSQGVPRLSSYNEQFF

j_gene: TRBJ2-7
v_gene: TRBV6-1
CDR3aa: CASRGLLSYEQYF

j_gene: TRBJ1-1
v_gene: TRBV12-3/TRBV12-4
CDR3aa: CASRMTGLTEAFF

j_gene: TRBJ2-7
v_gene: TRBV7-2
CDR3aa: CASSAGRYEQYF

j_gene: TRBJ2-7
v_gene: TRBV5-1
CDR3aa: CASSLWAGGGYEQYF

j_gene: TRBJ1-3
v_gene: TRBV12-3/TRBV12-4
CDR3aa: CASSLTGRRGNTIYF

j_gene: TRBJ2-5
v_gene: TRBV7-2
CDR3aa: CASSSPPGGETQYF

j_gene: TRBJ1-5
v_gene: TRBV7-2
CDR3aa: CASSLGGGMGQPQHF

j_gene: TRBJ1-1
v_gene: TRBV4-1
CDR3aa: CASSQEFGTINTEAFF

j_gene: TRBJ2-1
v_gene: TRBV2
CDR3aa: CASSERTGSYNEQFF

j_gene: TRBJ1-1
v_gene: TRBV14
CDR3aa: CASSQVKGGAQGKAFF

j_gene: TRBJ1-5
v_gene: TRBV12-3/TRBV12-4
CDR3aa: CASRKGTGGDQPQHF

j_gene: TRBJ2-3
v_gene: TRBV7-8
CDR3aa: CASSTQGDGTDTQYF

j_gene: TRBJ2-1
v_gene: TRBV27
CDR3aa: CASSPLGGLAGGNRGNEQFF

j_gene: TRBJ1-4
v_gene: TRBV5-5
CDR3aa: CASSARGLGPEKLFF

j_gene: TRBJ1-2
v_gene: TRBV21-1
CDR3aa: CARTGLFAYGYTF

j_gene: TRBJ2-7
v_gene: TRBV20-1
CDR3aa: CSATRGAYEQYF

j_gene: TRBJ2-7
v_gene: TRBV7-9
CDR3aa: CASSSLLAGGDEQYF

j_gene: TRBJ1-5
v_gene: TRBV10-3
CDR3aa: CAISEFPGLGNQPQHF

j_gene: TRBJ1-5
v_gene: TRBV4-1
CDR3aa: CASSQWDSNQPQHF

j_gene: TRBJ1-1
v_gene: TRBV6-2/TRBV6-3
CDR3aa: CASSYSTEAFF

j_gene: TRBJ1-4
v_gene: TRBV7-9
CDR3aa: CASNRGSANEKLFF

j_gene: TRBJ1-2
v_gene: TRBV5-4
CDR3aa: CASRRGTGGYTF

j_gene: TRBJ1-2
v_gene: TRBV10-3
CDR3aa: CAIEDAKGDYGYTF

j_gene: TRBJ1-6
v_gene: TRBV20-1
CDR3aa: CSARVEWGGSPLHF

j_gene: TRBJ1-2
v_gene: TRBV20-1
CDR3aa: CSGPHPPGPGEVYGYTF

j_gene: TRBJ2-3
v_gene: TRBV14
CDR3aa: CASSPLLIRDTHTDTQYF